These 22 T cell receptor beta chains were all obtained from the same sample, sequenced in a study of T cell responses to AZD1222 COVID-19 vaccine. TCRdb keeps only in-frame clones here, not all; method: immunoSEQ multiplex PCR. Among about 150,000 clones listed, about 87% were seen once. The material was peripheral blood, obtained on day 0 of AZD1222 vaccination. These receptors originate from an adult in good health.

This sequence joins TRBV29-1 and TRBJ1-3, with unresolved D. Germline assignment: CDR1 SQVTM and CDR2 ANQGSEA. The CDR3 is 14 residues long. V gave up 8 bases and J gave up 4 bases, with 18 bases separating them. The CDR3 sequence is CSITSGLAGNTIYF. In nucleotides, the CDR3 is TGCAGCATTACCAGCGGCCTTGCCGGAAACACCATATATTTT.

The chain links TRBV12-3 or TRBV12-4 to TRBJ2-7, with D perhaps matching TRBD1 (6 bases). The CDR3 is 13 residues long. Between the trimmed V and J ends, which lost 6 bases and 0 bases, there was a span of 9 bases. The chain's CDR3 is CASSLQGSYEQYF. The CDR3 DNA reads as TGTGCCAGCAGCCTACAGGGCTCCTACGAGCAGTACTTC.

This chain links TRBV19 with TRBJ2-1; no clear D. The V gene lost 7 bases and the J gene lost 8 bases, with 9 bases spanning the gap. CDR1 is LNHDA and CDR2 is SQIVND in the germline V gene (reference sequence). The CDR3 totals 11 residues. CDR3 loop: CASKWLDEQFF. The CDR3 DNA follows: TGTGCCAGTAAGTGGCTGGATGAGCAGTTCTTC.

Only one count was recorded for this clone. The chain employs TRBV9 and TRBJ1-2, with TRBD1 as a possible D gene (6 bases). The CDR3 has 17 amino acids. From germline, CDR1 is SGDLS and CDR2 YYNGEE. Trimming took off 0 bases at V and 4 bases at J, with 19 bases between the two ends. The CDR3 reads CASSVGVGNTGLYGYTF. The CDR3 DNA follows: TGTGCCAGCAGCGTAGGAGTAGGAAACACAGGGCTCTATGGCTACACCTTC.

The chain carries TRBV11-2 and TRBJ2-1; no firm D call. Germline V CDR1 and CDR2: SGHAT, FQNNGV. The CDR3 has 16 amino acids. V gave up 1 base and J gave up 7 bases, with 17 bases separating them. The CDR3: CASSLVTAPLRNEQFF. In nucleotides, the CDR3 is TGTGCCAGCAGCTTAGTCACGGCTCCCCTGAGAAATGAGCAGTTCTTC. Full variable domain (missing parts from reference TRBV11-2 and TRBJ2-1): EAGVAQSPRYKIIEKRQSVAFWCNPISGHATLYWYQQILGQGPKLLIQFQNNGVVDDSQLPKDRFSAERLKGVDSTLKIQPAKLEDSAVYLCASSLVTAPLRNEQFFGPGTRLTVL.

The chain joins TRBV2 to TRBJ2-5; D gene ambiguous. Trimming removed 6 bases from V and 3 bases from J, with 5 bases in between. Germline lookup yields CDR1 SNHLY and CDR2 FYNNEI. The CDR3 covers 11 residues. CDR3 nucleotide sequence: TGTGCCAGCAGGACGGAAGAGACCCAGTACTTC. Its translation: CASRTEETQYF. The full variable domain, its missing parts supplied by reference TRBV2 and TRBJ2-5, is EPEVTQTPSHQVTQMGQEVILRCVPISNHLYFYWYRQILGQKVEFLVSFYNNEISEKSEIFDDQFSVERPDGSNFTLKIRSTKLEDSAMYFCASRTEETQYFGPGTRLLVL.

The V gene is TRBV6-2 or TRBV6-3, the J gene TRBJ2-7; no firm D call. V was trimmed by 6 bases and J by 5 bases, leaving 20 bases between them. In germline, CDR1 is MNHEY, CDR2 SVGEGT. This CDR3 is 15 amino acids long. In DNA, the CDR3 is TGTGCCAGCAGCAATGCGGCCGTGGCCCTGAACGAGCAGTACTTC. The encoded protein is CASSNAAVALNEQYF.

The table lists this clone with a few counts. The chain links TRBV3-1 (or the pseudogene TRBV3-2) to TRBJ1-3; no firm D call. CDR1 and CDR2 (germline): LGHDT, YNNKEL (reference sequence). The CDR3 covers 17 residues. The germline V and J ends were trimmed by 1 base and 3 bases, with 16 bases remaining between them. CDR3 amino acids: CASSQVFGVSGGNTIYF. CDR3 sequence (DNA): TGTGCCAGCAGCCAAGTCTTTGGAGTGTCGGGTGGAAACACCATATATTTT.

The chain combines TRBV6-5 with TRBJ1-2, with D possibly being TRBD1 (6 bases). Trimming took 7 bases from V and 4 from J, leaving 13 bases between them. Germline CDR1 and CDR2: MNHEY and SVGAGI. The CDR3 loop spans 13 amino acids. CDR3 sequence reads: CASTPGGLYGYTF. The CDR3 DNA reads as TGTGCCAGCACTCCGGGGGGCCTCTATGGCTACACCTTC.

This sequence joins TRBV4-1 and TRBJ2-4; the match to TRBD1 covers 8 bases. Germline V gene data show CDR1 as MGHRA and CDR2 as YSYEKL. The trim removed 4 bases at V and 4 bases at J, leaving 6 bases unmatched. This CDR3 contains 15 residues. CDR3 loop: CASSPGTGVKNIQYF. DNA of the CDR3: TGCGCCAGCAGCCCCGGGACAGGCGTAAAAAACATTCAGTACTTC.

The V gene is TRBV19, the J gene TRBJ1-1; D ambiguous. With 6 bases removed from V and 3 bases from J, the gap between germline ends came to 5 bases. Per germline, CDR1 LNHDA and CDR2 SQIVND (reference sequence). This CDR3 comprises 11 residues. This CDR3 reads CASRGYTEAFF. The CDR3 nucleotides are TGTGCCAGTAGGGGGTACACTGAAGCTTTCTTT.

The rearrangement links TRBV4-3 to TRBJ1-1; TRBD1 might be the D (6 bases). This CDR3 is 15 amino acids long. V was cut by 0 bases and J by 3 bases, with 11 bases left in between. Per the germline V gene, CDR1 is LGHNA and CDR2 is YSLEER. As DNA, the CDR3 is TGCGCCAGCAGCCAAGATGGCAGGGGTTACACTGAAGCTTTCTTT. It codes for CASSQDGRGYTEAFF.

The chain carries TRBV2 and TRBJ2-3; D is undetermined. The CDR3 contains 10 residues. CDR1 and CDR2 from the germline V gene are SNHLY and FYNNEI. V was cut by 8 bases and J by 8 bases, with 8 bases left in between. CDR3 DNA sequence: TGTGCCAGCTCGGTCCGTACGCAGTATTTT. Its protein is CASSVRTQYF.

The chain recombines TRBV4-3 with TRBJ2-2; either TRBD1 or TRBD2 may supply D (5 bases each). Deletions cut 1 base from V and 2 bases from J, with 17 bases between. This CDR3 comprises 18 residues. CDR1 and CDR2 (germline): LGHNA, YSLEER. The CDR3, as DNA: TGCGCCAGCAGCCAAGCCCGGTTATACGGGGCAAACACCGGGGAGCTGTTTTTT. Translation: CASSQARLYGANTGELFF.

The chain combines TRBV6-5 with TRBJ1-1; no reliable D call. The CDR3 totals 15 residues. Between the trimmed V and J ends, which lost 1 base and 4 bases, there was a span of 13 bases. The germline V gene has CDR1 MNHEY and CDR2 SVGAGI. CDR3 sequence: CASSYYTVRGTEAFF. The CDR3 DNA reads TGTGCCAGCAGTTACTACACAGTGAGAGGCACTGAAGCTTTCTTT.

The chain joins TRBV5-4 to TRBJ1-1; a weak D match, TRBD1 (6 bases). The CDR3 extends over 15 amino acids. V lost 2 bases and J lost 0, with 11 bases in between. Germline lookup yields CDR1 SGHNT and CDR2 YYREEE (reference sequence). The DNA for the CDR3 is TGTGCCAGCAGCTTAGAAACAGGGATGAACACTGAAGCTTTCTTT. Translation gives CASSLETGMNTEAFF.

The CDR3 is CASVLWGRRGPNYGYTF. The CDR3 region has the DNA TGTGCCAGCGTTCTGTGGGGACGACGGGGACCTAACTATGGCTACACCTTC. V usage is TRBV7-9 and J usage is TRBJ1-2, with D possibly TRBD1 on 5 matching bases. Germline loops: CDR1 SEHNR, CDR2 FQNEAQ (reference sequence). V dropped 8 bases and J dropped 0 bases, with 22 bases sitting between them. The CDR3 extends over 17 amino acids.

This chain's CDR3 is CASSASPGQSYGYTF. The CDR3 region has the DNA TGTGCCAGCAGCGCGTCCCCGGGACAGAGTTATGGCTACACCTTC. This chain connects TRBV9 to TRBJ1-2, with TRBD1 matching 7 bases. CDR1 and CDR2 (germline): SGDLS, YYNGEE. The CDR3 totals 15 residues. Trimming removed 3 bases from V and 5 bases from J; junction bases left unmatched: 10. Together with reference TRBV9 and TRBJ1-2, the CDR3 gives the full variable domain: DSGVTQTPKHLITATGQRVTLRCSPRSGDLSVYWYQQSLDQGLQFLIQYYNGEERAKGNILERFSAQQFPDLHSELNLSSLELGDSALYFCASSASPGQSYGYTFGSGTRLTVV.

The CDR3 loop is CASSQEVRENGYTF. Here the CDR3 DNA reads TGTGCCAGCAGCCAAGAGGTCAGGGAGAACGGCTACACCTTC. The genes are TRBV3-1 (or the pseudogene TRBV3-2) and TRBJ1-2, with a tentative D call TRBD1 (5 bases). CDR1 LGHDT and CDR2 YNNKEL come from the germline V gene (reference sequence). The CDR3 is 14 residues long. Trimming cost V 0 bases and J 8 bases, with 13 bases left between them.

The rearrangement uses TRBV19 and TRBJ1-6; D remains ambiguous. Per the germline V gene, CDR1 is LNHDA and CDR2 is SQIVND (reference sequence). The CDR3 consists of 13 residues. Deletions cut 1 base from V and 11 bases from J, with 9 bases between. The CDR3 nucleotides are TGTGCCAGTAGTATAGCCGGGGATCCACCCCTCCACTTT. Translation: CASSIAGDPPLHF.

The chain has TRBV7-2 and TRBJ1-2; 10 bases are a match to TRBD1. J gave up 7 bases and V 5 bases, and 7 bases lay outside the gene matches. CDR1 is SGHTA and CDR2 is FQGNSA in the germline V gene. The CDR3 is 14 amino acids. The CDR3, as DNA: TGTGCCAGCAGCAACGGACAGGGGGTAGGTGGCTACACCTTC. As protein: CASSNGQGVGGYTF. Combining the CDR3 with reference TRBV7-2 and TRBJ1-2 gives the whole variable domain GAGVSQSPSNKVTEKGKDVELRCDPISGHTALYWYRQSLGQGLEFLIYFQGNSAPDKSGLPSDRFSAERTGGSVSTLTIQRTQQEDSAVYLCASSNGQGVGGYTFGSGTRLTVV.

This chain links TRBV10-3 with TRBJ2-1; 7 bases match TRBD1. Germline values: CDR1 ENHRY, CDR2 SYGVKD. The CDR3 spans 11 residues. CDR3 sequence reads: CATGELNEQFF. The CDR3 nucleotides are TGTGCAACAGGGGAACTGAATGAGCAGTTCTTC.